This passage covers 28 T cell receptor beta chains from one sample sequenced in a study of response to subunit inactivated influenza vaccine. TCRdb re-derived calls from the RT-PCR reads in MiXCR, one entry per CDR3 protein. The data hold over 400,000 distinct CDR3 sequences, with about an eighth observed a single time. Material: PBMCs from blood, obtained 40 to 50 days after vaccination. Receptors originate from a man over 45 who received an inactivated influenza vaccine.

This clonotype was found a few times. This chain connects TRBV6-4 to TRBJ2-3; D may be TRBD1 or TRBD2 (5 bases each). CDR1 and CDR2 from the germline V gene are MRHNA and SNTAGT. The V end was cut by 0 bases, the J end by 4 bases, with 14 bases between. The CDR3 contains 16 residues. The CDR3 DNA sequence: TGTGCCAGCAGTGACTCGAGGGGAGTTGGTGCAGATACGCAGTATTTT. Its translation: CASSDSRGVGADTQYF.

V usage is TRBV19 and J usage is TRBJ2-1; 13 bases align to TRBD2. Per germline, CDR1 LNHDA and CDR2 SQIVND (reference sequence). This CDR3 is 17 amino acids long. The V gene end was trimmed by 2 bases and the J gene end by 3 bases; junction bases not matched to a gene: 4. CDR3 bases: TGTGCCAGTAGTATAACGGGACTAGCGGGGATCTACAATGAGCAGTTCTTC. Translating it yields CASSITGLAGIYNEQFF.

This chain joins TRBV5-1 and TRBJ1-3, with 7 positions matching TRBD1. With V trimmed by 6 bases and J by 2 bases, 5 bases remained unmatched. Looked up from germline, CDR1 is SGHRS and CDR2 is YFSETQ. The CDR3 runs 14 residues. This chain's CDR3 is CASTQGGPGNTIYF. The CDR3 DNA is TGCGCCAGCACCCAGGGGGGACCTGGAAACACCATATATTTT.

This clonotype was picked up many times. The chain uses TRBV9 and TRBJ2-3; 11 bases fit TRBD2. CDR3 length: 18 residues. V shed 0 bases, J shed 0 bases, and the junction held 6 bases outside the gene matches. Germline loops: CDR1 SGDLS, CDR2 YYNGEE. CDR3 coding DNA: TGTGCCAGCAGCGTAGTGCTAGCGGGGGGATATAGCACAGATACGCAGTATTTT. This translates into CASSVVLAGGYSTDTQYF.

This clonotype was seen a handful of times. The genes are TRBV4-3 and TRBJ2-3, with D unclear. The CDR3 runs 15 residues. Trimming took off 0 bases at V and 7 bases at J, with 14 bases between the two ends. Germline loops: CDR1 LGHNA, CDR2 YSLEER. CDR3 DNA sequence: TGCGCCAGCAGCCAAGAACCCTCAAACCCTAATACGCAGTATTTT. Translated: CASSQEPSNPNTQYF.

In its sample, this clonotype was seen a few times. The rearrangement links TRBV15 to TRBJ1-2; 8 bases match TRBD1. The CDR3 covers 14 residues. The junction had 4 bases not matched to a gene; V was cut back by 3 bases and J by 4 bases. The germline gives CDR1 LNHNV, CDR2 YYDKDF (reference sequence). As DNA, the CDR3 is TGTGCCACCAGCAGGGATGACAGGGGCTATGGCTACACCTTC. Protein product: CATSRDDRGYGYTF.

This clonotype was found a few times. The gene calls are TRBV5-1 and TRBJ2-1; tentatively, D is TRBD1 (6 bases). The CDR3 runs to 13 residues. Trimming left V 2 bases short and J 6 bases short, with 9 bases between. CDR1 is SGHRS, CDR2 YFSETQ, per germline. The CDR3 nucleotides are TGCGCCAGCAGCTTACAGGGTCTCAATGAGCAGTTCTTC. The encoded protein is CASSLQGLNEQFF.

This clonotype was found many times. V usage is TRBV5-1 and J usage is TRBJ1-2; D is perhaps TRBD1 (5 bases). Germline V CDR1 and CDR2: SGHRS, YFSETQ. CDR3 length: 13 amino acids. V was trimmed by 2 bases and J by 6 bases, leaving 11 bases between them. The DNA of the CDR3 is TGCGCCAGCAGCTTATCGGGGACGGATGGCTACACCTTC. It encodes CASSLSGTDGYTF.

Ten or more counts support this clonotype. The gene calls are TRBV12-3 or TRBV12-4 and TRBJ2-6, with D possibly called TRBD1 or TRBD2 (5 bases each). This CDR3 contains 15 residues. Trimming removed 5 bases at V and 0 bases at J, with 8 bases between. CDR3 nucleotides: TGTGCCAGCAGTCCGAGGGGCTCTGGGGCCAACGTCCTGACTTTC. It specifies CASSPRGSGANVLTF.

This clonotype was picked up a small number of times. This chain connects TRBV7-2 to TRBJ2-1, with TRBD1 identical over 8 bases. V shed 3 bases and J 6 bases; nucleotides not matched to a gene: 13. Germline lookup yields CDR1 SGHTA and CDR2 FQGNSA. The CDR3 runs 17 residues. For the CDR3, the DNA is TGTGCCAGCAGCTTGTCTGTCGGCAGGGGGCGCCGCAATGAGCAGTTCTTC. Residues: CASSLSVGRGRRNEQFF.

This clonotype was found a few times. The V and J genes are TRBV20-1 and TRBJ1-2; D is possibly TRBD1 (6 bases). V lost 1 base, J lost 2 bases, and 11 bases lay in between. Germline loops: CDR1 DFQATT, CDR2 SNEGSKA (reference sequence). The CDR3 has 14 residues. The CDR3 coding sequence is TGCAGTGCTAGAGTGCGGGACACAAACTATGGCTACACCTTC. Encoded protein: CSARVRDTNYGYTF.

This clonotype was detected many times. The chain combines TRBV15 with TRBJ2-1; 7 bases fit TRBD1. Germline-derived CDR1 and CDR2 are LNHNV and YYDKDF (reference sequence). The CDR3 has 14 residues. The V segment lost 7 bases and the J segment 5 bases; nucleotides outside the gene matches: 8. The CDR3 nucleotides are TGTGCCACCAAACCCCGGGACAGTAACAATGAGCAGTTCTTC. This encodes CATKPRDSNNEQFF.

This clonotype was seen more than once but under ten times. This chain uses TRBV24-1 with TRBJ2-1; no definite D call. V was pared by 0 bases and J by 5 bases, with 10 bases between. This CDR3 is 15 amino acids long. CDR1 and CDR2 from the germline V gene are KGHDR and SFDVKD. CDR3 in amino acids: CATSDLLSRNNEQFF. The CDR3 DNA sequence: TGTGCCACCAGTGATTTGTTGTCGCGGAACAATGAGCAGTTCTTC.

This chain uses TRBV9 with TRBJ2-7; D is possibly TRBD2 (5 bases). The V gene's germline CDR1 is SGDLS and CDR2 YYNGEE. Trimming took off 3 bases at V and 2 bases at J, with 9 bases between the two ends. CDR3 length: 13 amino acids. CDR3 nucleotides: TGTGCCAGCAGCGGAGAGGGAACCTACGAGCAGTACTTC. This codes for CASSGEGTYEQYF.

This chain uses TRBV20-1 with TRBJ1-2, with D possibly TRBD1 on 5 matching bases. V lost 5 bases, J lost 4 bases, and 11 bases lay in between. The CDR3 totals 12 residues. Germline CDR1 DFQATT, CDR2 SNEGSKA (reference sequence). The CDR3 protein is CSAPEGAYGYTF. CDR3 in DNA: TGCAGTGCTCCAGAAGGGGCCTATGGCTACACCTTC.

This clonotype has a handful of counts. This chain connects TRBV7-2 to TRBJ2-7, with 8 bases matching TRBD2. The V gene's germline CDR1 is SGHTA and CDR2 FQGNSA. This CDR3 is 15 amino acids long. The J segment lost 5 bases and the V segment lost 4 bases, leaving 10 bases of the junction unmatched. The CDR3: CASSSDPGGLDEQYF. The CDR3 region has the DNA TGTGCCAGCAGCTCTGACCCGGGAGGGCTCGACGAGCAGTACTTC.

The CDR3, as DNA: TGTGCCAGCAGTGGGACAGGGGGAAGAACAGATACGCAGTATTTT. This codes for CASSGTGGRTDTQYF. The chain uses TRBV28 and TRBJ2-3, with TRBD1 matching 11 bases. With V trimmed by 5 bases and J by 3 bases, 4 bases remained unmatched. The V gene's germline CDR1 is MDHEN and CDR2 SYDVKM. CDR3 length equals 15 residues.

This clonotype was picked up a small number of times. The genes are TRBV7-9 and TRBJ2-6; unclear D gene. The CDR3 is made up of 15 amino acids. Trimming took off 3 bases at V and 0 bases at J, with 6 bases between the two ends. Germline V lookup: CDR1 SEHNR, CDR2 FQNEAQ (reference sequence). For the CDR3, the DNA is TGTGCCAGCAGCTTCTTCCACTCTGGGGCCAACGTCCTGACTTTC. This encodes CASSFFHSGANVLTF. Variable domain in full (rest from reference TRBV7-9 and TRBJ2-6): DTGVSQNPRHKITKRGQNVTFRCDPISEHNRLYWYRQTLGQGPEFLTYFQNEAQLEKSRLLSDRFSAERPKGSFSTLEIQRTEQGDSAMYLCASSFFHSGANVLTFGAGSRLTVL.

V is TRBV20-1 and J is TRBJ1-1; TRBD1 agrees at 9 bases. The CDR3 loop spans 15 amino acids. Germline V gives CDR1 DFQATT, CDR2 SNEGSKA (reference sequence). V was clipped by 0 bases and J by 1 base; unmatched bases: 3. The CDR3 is CSARDPGQGNTEAFF. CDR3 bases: TGCAGTGCTAGAGATCCGGGACAGGGGAACACTGAAGCTTTCTTT.

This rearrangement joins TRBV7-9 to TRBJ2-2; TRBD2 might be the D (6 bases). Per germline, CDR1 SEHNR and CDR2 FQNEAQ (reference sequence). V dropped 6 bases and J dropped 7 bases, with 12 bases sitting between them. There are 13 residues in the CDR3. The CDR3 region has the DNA TGTGCCAGCAGTCCCGGGACTGGCGGGGAGCTGTTTTTT. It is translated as CASSPGTGGELFF.

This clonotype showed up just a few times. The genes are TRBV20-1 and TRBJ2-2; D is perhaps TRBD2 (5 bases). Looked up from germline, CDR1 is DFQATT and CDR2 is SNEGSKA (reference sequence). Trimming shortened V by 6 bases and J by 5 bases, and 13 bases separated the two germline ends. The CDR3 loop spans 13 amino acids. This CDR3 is CSARSPGTGELFF. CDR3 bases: TGCAGTGCGAGAAGTCCGGGAACCGGGGAGCTGTTTTTT.

The chain's CDR3 is CASSPGRGGPRKTQYF. CDR3 DNA: TGTGCCAGCAGCCCGGGGAGGGGGGGCCCCCGAAAGACCCAGTACTTC. The V gene is TRBV12-3 or TRBV12-4, the J gene TRBJ2-5; TRBD2 is a possible D gene (7 bases). The CDR3 covers 16 residues. Trimming took off 6 bases at V and 6 bases at J, with 23 bases between the two ends.

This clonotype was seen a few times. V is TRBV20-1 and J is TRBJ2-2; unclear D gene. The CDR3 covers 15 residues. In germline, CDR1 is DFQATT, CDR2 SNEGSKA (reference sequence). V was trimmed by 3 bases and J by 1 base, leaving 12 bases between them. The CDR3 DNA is TGCAGTGCTAGTCCAATGGTTTGGAACACCGGGGAGCTGTTTTTT. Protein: CSASPMVWNTGELFF.

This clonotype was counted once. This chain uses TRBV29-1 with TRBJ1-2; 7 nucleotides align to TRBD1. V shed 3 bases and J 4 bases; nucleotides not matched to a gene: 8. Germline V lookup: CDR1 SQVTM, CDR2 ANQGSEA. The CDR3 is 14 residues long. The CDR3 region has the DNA TGCAGCGTTGAGCAACAGGGGAGAACCTATGGCTACACCTTC. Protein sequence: CSVEQQGRTYGYTF.

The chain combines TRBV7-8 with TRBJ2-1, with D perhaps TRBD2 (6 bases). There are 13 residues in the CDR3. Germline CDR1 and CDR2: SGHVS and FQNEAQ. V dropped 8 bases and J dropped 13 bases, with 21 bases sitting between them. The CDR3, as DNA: TGTGCCAGCCGCCGGGGGAGTCAGGGAAGACAGTTCTTC. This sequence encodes CASRRGSQGRQFF.

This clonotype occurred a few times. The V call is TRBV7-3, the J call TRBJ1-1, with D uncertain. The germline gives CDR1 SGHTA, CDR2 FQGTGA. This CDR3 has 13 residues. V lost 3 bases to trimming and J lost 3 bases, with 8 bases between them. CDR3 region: CASSFGRDTEAFF. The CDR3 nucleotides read TGTGCCAGCAGCTTCGGGAGAGACACTGAAGCTTTCTTT.

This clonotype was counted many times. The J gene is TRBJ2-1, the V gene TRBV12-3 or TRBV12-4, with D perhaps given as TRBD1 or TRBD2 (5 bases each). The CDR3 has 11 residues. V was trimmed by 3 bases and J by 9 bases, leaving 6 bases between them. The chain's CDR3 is CASSFGGEQFF. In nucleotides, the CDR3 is TGTGCCAGCAGTTTTGGGGGTGAGCAGTTCTTC.

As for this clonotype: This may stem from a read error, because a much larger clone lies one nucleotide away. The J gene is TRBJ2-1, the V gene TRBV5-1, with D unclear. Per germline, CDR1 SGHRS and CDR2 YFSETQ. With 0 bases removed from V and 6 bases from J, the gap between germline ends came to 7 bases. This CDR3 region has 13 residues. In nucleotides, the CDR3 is TGCGCCAGCAGCTTGGATATCTGCAATGAGCAGTTCTTC. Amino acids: CASSLDICNEQFF.